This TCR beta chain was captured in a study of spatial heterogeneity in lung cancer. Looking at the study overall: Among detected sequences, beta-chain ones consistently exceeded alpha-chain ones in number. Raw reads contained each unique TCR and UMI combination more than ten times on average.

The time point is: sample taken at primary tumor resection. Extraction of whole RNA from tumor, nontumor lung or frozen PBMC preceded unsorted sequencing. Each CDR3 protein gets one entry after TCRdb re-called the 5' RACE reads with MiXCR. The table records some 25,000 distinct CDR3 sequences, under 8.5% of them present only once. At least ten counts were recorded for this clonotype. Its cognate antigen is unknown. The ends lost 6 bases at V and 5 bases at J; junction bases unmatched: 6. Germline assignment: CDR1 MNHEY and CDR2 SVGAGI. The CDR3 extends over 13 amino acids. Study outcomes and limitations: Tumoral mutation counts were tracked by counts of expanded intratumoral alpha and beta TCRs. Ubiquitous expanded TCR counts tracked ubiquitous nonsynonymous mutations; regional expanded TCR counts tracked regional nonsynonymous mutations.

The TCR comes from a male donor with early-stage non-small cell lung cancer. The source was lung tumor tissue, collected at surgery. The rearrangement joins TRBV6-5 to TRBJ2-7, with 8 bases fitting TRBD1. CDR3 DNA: TGTGCCAGCAGCGGACAGGGAGACCACGAGCAGTACTTC. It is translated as CASSGQGDHEQYF.